This TCR beta chain was recovered during a study of human T cells and chemical hapten exposure. Study details: DPC (0.01%) was patch tested on the upper back and read at 6 days. Study-wide findings and caveats: There was no change with DPC sensitization in TCRs above 1 in 1000 frequency.

TCRdb re-derived calls from the RACE reads in MiXCR, one entry per CDR3 protein. There are around 150,000 distinct CDR3 sequences in the sample; approximately 15% occur only once, and around 1.7% lies in the top ten. Remarks on this clonotype: What it recognizes is unknown.

The CDR3 is 13 amino acids. Germline V gene data show CDR1 as MNHEY and CDR2 as SVGEGT. Trimming shortened V by 1 base and J by 9 bases, and 12 bases separated the two germline ends. Time point meaning: patch test 1, 2 weeks after DPC sensitization. Treatment of the sample: therapeutic diphenylcyclopropenone sensitization with weekly scalp DPC. This receptor was identified in a young woman with alopecia areata. Some clones in this sample may be carry-over from other donors' samples. This chain uses TRBV6-2 or TRBV6-3 with TRBJ2-5; tentative D call: TRBD2 (6 bases). The input for sequencing was whole blood, taken in connection with sensitization to the hapten diphenylcyclopropenone (DPC). The CDR3 region is CASSYWDGGSQYF. The CDR3 coding sequence is TGTGCCAGCAGTTACTGGGACGGAGGGTCCCAGTACTTC.